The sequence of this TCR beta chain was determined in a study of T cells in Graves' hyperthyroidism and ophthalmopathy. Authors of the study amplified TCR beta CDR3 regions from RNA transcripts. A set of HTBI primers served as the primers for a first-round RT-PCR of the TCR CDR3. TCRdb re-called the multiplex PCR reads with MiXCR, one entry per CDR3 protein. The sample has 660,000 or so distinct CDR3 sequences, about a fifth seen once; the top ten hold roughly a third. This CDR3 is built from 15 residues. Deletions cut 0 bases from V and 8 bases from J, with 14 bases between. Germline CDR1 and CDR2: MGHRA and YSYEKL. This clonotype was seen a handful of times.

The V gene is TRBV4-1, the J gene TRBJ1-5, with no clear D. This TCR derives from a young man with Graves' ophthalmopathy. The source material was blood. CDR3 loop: CASSQDGGRAEPQHF. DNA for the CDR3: TGCGCCAGCAGCCAAGATGGAGGACGAGCAGAGCCCCAGCATTTT.